This T cell receptor (beta chain) was sequenced during a study of blood T cells in healthy people across ages. Aged roughly 6 to 95, donors were systemically healthy Caucasians from Russia. Each donor supplied approximately 10 milliliters of peripheral blood. This clonotype has more than one count but fewer than ten. This CDR3 has 14 residues. The J segment lost 2 bases and the V segment lost 3 bases, leaving 4 bases of the junction unmatched. Germline values: CDR1 DFQATT, CDR2 SNEGSKA (reference sequence). A second PCR, run for roughly 7 to 12 cycles, used a sample-barcoded 5' primer plus a J-beta primer mix. Researchers report that each sample yielded at least 2.5 million CDR3-containing paired-end reads. One entry per CDR3 protein, called by TCRdb with MiXCR from the 5' RACE reads. The sample yields about 570,000 distinct CDR3 sequences, 27% seen once.

The chain has TRBV20-1 and TRBJ2-3, with TRBD2 identical over 8 bases. Sequencing was done on a sample of blood. The TCR sequence derives from a woman in her sixties or seventies in good health. The CDR3 loop reads CSASLSGVTDTQYF. CDR3 nucleotide sequence: TGCAGTGCTAGCCTTAGCGGGGTCACAGATACGCAGTATTTT.